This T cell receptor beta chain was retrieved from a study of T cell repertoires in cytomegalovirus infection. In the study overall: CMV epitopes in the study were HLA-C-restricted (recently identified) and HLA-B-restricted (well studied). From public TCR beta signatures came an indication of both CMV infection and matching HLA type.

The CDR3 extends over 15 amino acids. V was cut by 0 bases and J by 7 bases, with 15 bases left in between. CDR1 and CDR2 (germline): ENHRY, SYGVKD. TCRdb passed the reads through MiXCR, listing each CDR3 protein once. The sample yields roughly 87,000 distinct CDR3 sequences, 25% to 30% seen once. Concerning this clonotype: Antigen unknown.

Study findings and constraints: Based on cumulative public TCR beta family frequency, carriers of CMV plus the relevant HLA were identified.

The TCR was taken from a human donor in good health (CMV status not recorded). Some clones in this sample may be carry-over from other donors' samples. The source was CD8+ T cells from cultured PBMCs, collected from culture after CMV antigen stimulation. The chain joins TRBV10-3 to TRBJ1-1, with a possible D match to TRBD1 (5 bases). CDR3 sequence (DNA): TGTGCCATCAGTGAGTCGACTCGGGGCCGGGTTGAAGCTTTCTTT. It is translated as CAISESTRGRVEAFF.